Presented here are 23 T cell receptor beta chains from one specimen sequenced in a study of shared clonotypes between healthy human individuals. Some clones are missing from TCRdb's copy, which holds only in-frame ones; the method was immunoSEQ multiplex PCR. Among approximately 1.5 million clones listed, approximately 98.5% were seen once. Material: naive CD4+ T cells sorted from blood. The subset denotes: CD45RA+ positively selected. The source of these receptors is a man aged 25 to 45 in good health.

This sequence joins TRBV18 and TRBJ1-4, with unresolved D. CDR1 and CDR2 (germline): KGHSH, LQKENI. Trimming pared 0 bases from V and 15 bases from J, leaving 23 bases between. The CDR3 runs 16 residues. The CDR3 DNA reads as TGTGCCAGCTCACCACCCGGAGACCTGAGGGCCGAAAAGGTGTTTTTT. It is translated as CASSPPGDLRAEKVFF.

The chain employs TRBV5-4 and TRBJ1-1; 8 nucleotides agree with TRBD1. Germline CDR1 and CDR2: SGHNT and YYREEE (reference sequence). The CDR3 spans 14 residues. The junction had 4 bases not matched to a gene; V was cut back by 5 bases and J by 1 base. The CDR3 here is CASRPGTGNTEAFF. The CDR3 DNA is TGTGCCAGCAGGCCCGGGACAGGGAACACTGAAGCTTTCTTT.

The chain has TRBV4-1 and TRBJ2-1; the D gene is possibly TRBD2 (5 bases). Looked up from germline, CDR1 is MGHRA and CDR2 is YSYEKL. Trimming removed 1 base at V and 7 bases at J, with 11 bases between. This CDR3 has 14 amino acids. Here the CDR3 reads CASSQGGVGNEQFF. In DNA, the CDR3 is TGCGCCAGCAGCCAAGGGGGAGTCGGAAATGAGCAGTTCTTC.

This chain links TRBV5-1 with TRBJ1-1; D ambiguous. Germline CDR1 and CDR2: SGHRS and YFSETQ. The CDR3 consists of 17 residues. Trimming left V 4 bases short and J 4 bases short, with 23 bases between. The CDR3 sequence is CASSPNPVALYVTEAFF. CDR3 DNA: TGCGCCAGCAGCCCCAACCCTGTGGCCCTCTATGTCACTGAAGCTTTCTTT. The variable domain in full, completed from reference TRBV5-1 and TRBJ1-1, reads KAGVTQTPRYLIKTRGQQVTLSCSPISGHRSVSWYQQTPGQGLQFLFEYFSETQRNKGNFPGRFSGRQFSNSRSEMNVSTLELGDSALYLCASSPNPVALYVTEAFFGQGTRLTVV.

V and J are TRBV29-1 and TRBJ2-7, with D perhaps TRBD2 (5 bases). The CDR3 is made up of 13 amino acids. Trimming shortened V by 7 bases and J by 0 bases, and 13 bases separated the two germline ends. CDR1 SQVTM and CDR2 ANQGSEA come from the germline V gene. CDR3 DNA: TGCAGCGCCAGCGGTGGTGGCTCCTACGAGCAGTACTTC. Protein product: CSASGGGSYEQYF.

Remarks on this clone: Other DNA sequences within the sample encode an identical CDR3. CDR3 amino acids: CSVVAGTDTQYF. CDR3 in DNA: TGCAGCGTCGTAGCGGGCACAGATACGCAGTATTTT. This chain links TRBV29-1 with TRBJ2-3; D might be TRBD2 (6 bases). V was trimmed by 6 bases and J by 1 base, leaving 8 bases between them. Germline CDR1 SQVTM, CDR2 ANQGSEA. This CDR3 has 12 amino acids.

The rearrangement links TRBV4-1 to TRBJ1-4; no clear D gene. The V gene lost 5 bases and the J gene lost 0 bases, with 7 bases spanning the gap. Germline V gene lookup returns CDR1 MGHRA and CDR2 YSYEKL. This CDR3 is built from 14 residues. Here the CDR3 reads CASSYTPTNEKLFF. CDR3 DNA sequence: TGCGCCAGCAGCTACACCCCAACTAATGAAAAACTGTTTTTT.

The gene calls are TRBV5-8 and TRBJ2-6; possibly TRBD2 for D (6 bases). The CDR3 has 14 residues. The V and J ends lost 4 bases and 1 base respectively, with 6 bases between them. Germline CDR1 SGHTS, CDR2 YDEGEE. The CDR3 sequence: CASSRESGANVLTF. DNA of the CDR3: TGTGCCAGCAGCCGGGAGTCTGGGGCCAACGTCCTGACTTTC.

This rearrangement joins TRBV19 to TRBJ1-1; D remains ambiguous. This CDR3 comprises 13 residues. V lost 6 bases and J lost 1, with 9 bases in between. Germline loops: CDR1 LNHDA, CDR2 SQIVND (reference sequence). The CDR3, as DNA: TGTGCCAGTAGCTTACTCGCGAACACTGAAGCTTTCTTT. It yields the protein CASSLLANTEAFF.

The chain has TRBV6-1 and TRBJ1-5, with TRBD1 as a possible D gene (6 bases). CDR3 length: 15 amino acids. Germline V CDR1 and CDR2: MNHNS, SASEGT. Trimming removed 1 base at V and 3 bases at J, with 10 bases between. The CDR3 loop is CASSEGGRDNQPQHF. The CDR3 bases are TGTGCCAGCAGTGAAGGGGGGCGAGACAATCAGCCCCAGCATTTT.

The J gene is TRBJ2-7, the V gene TRBV18; the D call may be TRBD1 or TRBD2 (5 bases each). Germline V CDR1 and CDR2: KGHSH, LQKENI. The CDR3 totals 15 residues. V was pared by 5 bases and J by 2 bases, with 16 bases between. In DNA form, the CDR3 reads TGTGCCAGCTCATCTGGGACGGAGCGACCCTACGAGCAGTACTTC. This sequence encodes CASSSGTERPYEQYF. Together with reference TRBV18 and TRBJ2-7, the CDR3 gives the full variable domain: NAGVMQNPRHLVRRRGQEARLRCSPMKGHSHVYWYRQLPEEGLKFMVYLQKENIIDESGMPKERFSAEFPKEGPSILRIQQVVRGDSAAYFCASSSGTERPYEQYFGPGTRLTVT.

The chain uses TRBV6-4 and TRBJ2-1; a weak D match, TRBD1 (6 bases). The germline V gene encodes CDR1 MRHNA and CDR2 SNTAGT. CDR3 length equals 14 residues. The ends were cut back, 7 bases at V and 0 bases at J, with 10 bases in the middle. In DNA, the CDR3 is TGTGCCAGCAAGAGGACAGCCTCCTACAATGAGCAGTTCTTC. Translating gives CASKRTASYNEQFF.

The chain joins TRBV29-1 to TRBJ2-5, with 7 nucleotides matching TRBD1. The CDR3 runs to 14 residues. V lost 6 bases and J lost 2; bases outside the gene matches: 9. Germline loops: CDR1 SQVTM, CDR2 ANQGSEA. In DNA form, the CDR3 reads TGCAGCGTCAGGGACAGAGGATTTCAAGAGACCCAGTACTTC. This gives the protein CSVRDRGFQETQYF.

The chain joins TRBV7-3 to TRBJ2-1; 9 nucleotides match TRBD2. V was clipped by 5 bases and J by 7 bases; unmatched bases: 9. Germline-derived CDR1 and CDR2 are SGHTA and FQGTGA. The CDR3 sequence is 15 residues long. The CDR3 region has the DNA TGTGCCAGCAGCCCTCAGACTAGCGGTGTAAATGAGCAGTTCTTC. It translates to CASSPQTSGVNEQFF. Using reference TRBV7-3 and TRBJ2-1 for the parts outside the CDR3, the full variable domain is GAGVSQTPSNKVTEKGKYVELRCDPISGHTALYWYRQSLGQGPEFLIYFQGTGAADDSGLPNDRFFAVRPEGSVSTLKIQRTERGDSAVYLCASSPQTSGVNEQFFGPGTRLTVL.

This clone has just one count. The V and J genes are TRBV9 and TRBJ1-1; D call uncertain. Trimming cost V 0 bases and J 6 bases, with 9 bases left between them. Germline V gives CDR1 SGDLS, CDR2 YYNGEE. This CDR3 contains 13 residues. CDR3 DNA sequence: TGTGCCAGCAGCGTAGGGGCCGGAGCTGAAGCTTTCTTT. The encoded protein is CASSVGAGAEAFF.

The rearrangement joins TRBV11-3 to TRBJ2-7, with 8 bases that match TRBD2. The CDR3 contains 15 residues. J lost 4 bases, V lost 6 bases, and 11 bases had no gene match. Germline CDR1 reads SGHNT; CDR2 reads YENEEA. CDR3 residues: CASRLRSGSVYEQYF. The CDR3 DNA sequence: TGTGCCAGCAGGCTGAGGAGCGGGAGCGTATACGAGCAGTACTTC. The full variable domain, its missing parts supplied by reference TRBV11-3 and TRBJ2-7, is EAGVVQSPRYKIIEKKQPVAFWCNPISGHNTLYWYLQNLGQGPELLIRYENEEAVDDSQLPKDRFSAERLKGVDSTLKIQPAELGDSAVYLCASRLRSGSVYEQYFGPGTRLTVT.

The rearrangement joins TRBV25-1 to TRBJ2-1; unclear D gene. V gave up 6 bases and J gave up 0 bases, with 15 bases separating them. Per germline, CDR1 MGHDK and CDR2 SYGVNS. The CDR3 length is 16 residues. CDR3 nucleotides: TGTGCCAGCAGGGGCGCAGGCAGGAGCTCCTACAATGAGCAGTTCTTC. Translated, it gives CASRGAGRSSYNEQFF.

The CDR3 nucleotides are TGTGCCAGCAACTCGTACAGCTTTAGCACAGATACGCAGTATTTT. Its protein product is CASNSYSFSTDTQYF. V is TRBV11-1 and J is TRBJ2-3; no definite D call. Germline lookup yields CDR1 SGHAT and CDR2 FQDESV (reference sequence). V was cut by 7 bases and J by 0 bases, with 14 bases left in between. This CDR3 comprises 15 residues.

The V and J genes are TRBV19 and TRBJ2-1, with D possibly TRBD2 on 5 matching bases. The CDR3 has 14 amino acids. Trimming cost V 3 bases and J 9 bases, with 15 bases left between them. Germline V gene sequence: CDR1 LNHDA, CDR2 SQIVND (reference sequence). CDR3 sequence (DNA): TGTGCCAGTAGTATTAGGTCTAGCCCGGCTGAGCAGTTCTTC. Translating gives CASSIRSSPAEQFF.

V and J are TRBV11-3 and TRBJ2-7; TRBD2 might be the D (5 bases). This CDR3 has 12 residues. V was pared by 5 bases and J by 6 bases, with 11 bases between. Germline CDR1 is SGHNT and CDR2 is YENEEA. The CDR3 is CASSHRESEQYF. The DNA of the CDR3 is TGTGCCAGCAGCCATAGGGAGTCCGAGCAGTACTTC.

The count of this clone is one. The chain has TRBV10-1 and TRBJ2-1; TRBD1 agrees at 9 bases. CDR3 length equals 18 residues. CDR1 WNHNN and CDR2 SYGVQD come from the germline V gene (reference sequence). V shed 4 bases and J 6 bases; nucleotides not matched to a gene: 16. The CDR3 loop reads CASSVLPLWDRESNEQFF. DNA for the CDR3: TGCGCCAGCAGTGTTCTTCCGCTTTGGGACAGGGAATCCAATGAGCAGTTCTTC.

This chain uses TRBV2 with TRBJ2-1, with D tentatively TRBD2 (5 bases). Germline lookup yields CDR1 SNHLY and CDR2 FYNNEI. The CDR3 has 14 residues. V shed 3 bases and J shed 9 bases, with 15 bases lying between them. CDR3 protein: CASSDRLEAVEQFF. The CDR3 DNA is TGTGCCAGCAGTGATCGGCTGGAGGCGGTTGAGCAGTTCTTC.

J is TRBJ1-2 and V is TRBV4-1, with D perhaps matching TRBD1 (5 bases). Per germline, CDR1 MGHRA and CDR2 YSYEKL. This CDR3 is 15 amino acids long. V lost 1 base and J 4 bases, leaving 13 bases between the germline ends. CDR3 coding DNA: TGCGCCAGCAGCCAAGTCTGGGGCCAGACCTATGGCTACACCTTC. Residues: CASSQVWGQTYGYTF.